Presented here are 11 T cell receptor beta chains from one specimen sequenced in a study of cytomegalovirus exposure and HLA in healthy donors. PCR was performed using 60 Vbeta and 13 Jbeta primers. Produced via immunoSEQ multiplex PCR; TCRdb's table is partial and in-frame only. The sample includes approximately 170,000 clones, about 69% of them seen just once. The material sequenced was PBMCs. These receptors were collected from a young man in good health and CMV-seropositive.

The rearrangement joins TRBV2 to TRBJ2-1; 9 bases line up with TRBD1. Germline CDR1 and CDR2: SNHLY and FYNNEI. This CDR3 contains 13 residues. The V and J ends lost 7 bases and 7 bases, in that order; junction bases with no gene match: 5. The CDR3 DNA sequence: TGTGCCAGCAATCGGGACAGGGAAAATGAGCAGTTCTTC. It specifies CASNRDRENEQFF. The complete variable domain, with remaining parts taken from reference TRBV2 and TRBJ2-1, reads EPEVTQTPSHQVTQMGQEVILRCVPISNHLYFYWYRQILGQKVEFLVSFYNNEISEKSEIFDDQFSVERPDGSNFTLKIRSTKLEDSAMYFCASNRDRENEQFFGPGTRLTVL.

V usage is TRBV6-5 and J usage is TRBJ1-2, with no clear D. The CDR3 runs 12 residues. CDR1 and CDR2 (germline): MNHEY, SVGAGI. V was clipped by 2 bases and J by 4 bases, with 5 bases between them. CDR3 DNA sequence: TGTGCCAGCAGTTACCGGGGCTATGGCTACACCTTC. This translates into CASSYRGYGYTF.

This rearrangement joins TRBV7-2 to TRBJ2-7; D is possibly TRBD2 (5 bases). The CDR3 contains 14 residues. CDR1 and CDR2 from the germline V gene are SGHTA and FQGNSA. V lost 2 bases, J lost 5 bases, and 13 bases lay in between. The CDR3 region is CASSLNPGLDEQYF. The CDR3 DNA is TGTGCCAGCAGCTTAAACCCAGGACTTGACGAGCAGTACTTC.

The J gene is TRBJ2-5, the V gene TRBV10-3, with 9 bases fitting TRBD1. The CDR3 loop spans 15 amino acids. From germline, CDR1 is ENHRY and CDR2 SYGVKD. After removal of 7 bases from V and 3 bases from J, the junction contained 9 bases not matched to a gene. CDR3 bases: TGTGCCATCATGGCCTCCCGGGACAGGGAAGAGACCCAGTACTTC. This sequence encodes CAIMASRDREETQYF.

The rearrangement joins TRBV30 to TRBJ2-1, with D perhaps matching TRBD1 (6 bases). Trimming took off 0 bases at V and 6 bases at J, with 15 bases between the two ends. This CDR3 has 15 residues. Germline V gene lookup returns CDR1 GTSNPN and CDR2 SVGIG (reference sequence). CDR3 region: CAWSVGPGRGNEQFF. DNA for the CDR3: TGTGCCTGGAGTGTAGGGCCCGGCAGGGGCAATGAGCAGTTCTTC.

V and J are TRBV19 and TRBJ2-3; 9 nucleotides agree with TRBD2. The J segment lost 5 bases and the V segment lost 3 bases, leaving 12 bases of the junction unmatched. Germline CDR1 is LNHDA and CDR2 is SQIVND (reference sequence). CDR3 size: 17 residues. In DNA, the CDR3 is TGTGCCAGTAGTATTTTATGGTCGGCGGGGGGGCGAGATACGCAGTATTTT. As protein: CASSILWSAGGRDTQYF.

The chain joins TRBV2 to TRBJ1-4; no clear D. V was shortened by 2 bases and J by 2 bases, with 6 bases between the two germline ends. Germline V gene data show CDR1 as SNHLY and CDR2 as FYNNEI. The CDR3 extends over 14 amino acids. Here the CDR3 reads CASSESVTNEKLFF. The CDR3 nucleotides read TGTGCCAGCAGTGAATCGGTGACTAATGAAAAACTGTTTTTT.

This clone was observed once. The chain combines TRBV9 with TRBJ2-7; possibly TRBD2 for D (5 bases). Germline V gives CDR1 SGDLS, CDR2 YYNGEE. This CDR3 comprises 15 residues. V lost 1 base, J lost 2 bases, and 13 bases lay in between. The CDR3 spells CASSVKEEAPYEQYF. The CDR3 DNA follows: TGTGCCAGCAGCGTAAAGGAGGAAGCACCCTACGAGCAGTACTTC.

This chain uses TRBV7-8 with TRBJ2-5; D possibly corresponds to TRBD2 (5 bases). The J call may be wrong; the DNA end is better matched by TRBJ2-7. Germline CDR1 reads SGHVS; CDR2 reads FQNEAQ. This CDR3 has 14 residues. The DNA for the CDR3 is TGTGCCAGCAGCTTAGACGGAGGCTCACACGAGCAGTACTTC. This gives the protein CASSLDGGSHEQYF.

The chain joins TRBV14 to TRBJ2-3; 9 positions agree with TRBD2. Losses at the gene ends were 7 bases for V and 8 bases for J; bases not matched to a gene: 10. The CDR3 runs 14 residues. Germline V lookup: CDR1 SGHDN, CDR2 FVKESK. The CDR3 DNA reads as TGTGCCAGCAACAGGGGCGGGAGGGCCTCTACGCAGTATTTT. Protein: CASNRGGRASTQYF. Supplemented by reference TRBV14 and TRBJ2-3, the full variable domain reads EAGVTQFPSHSVIEKGQTVTLRCDPISGHDNLYWYRRVMGKEIKFLLHFVKESKQDESGMPNNRFLAERTGGTYSTLKVQPAELEDSGVYFCASNRGGRASTQYFGPGTRLTVL.

The V gene is TRBV18, the J gene TRBJ2-3; D gene ambiguous. This CDR3 is built from 15 residues. The germline V gene has CDR1 KGHSH and CDR2 LQKENI. V was pared by 0 bases and J by 1 base, with 8 bases between. In nucleotides, the CDR3 is TGTGCCAGCTCACCACCTCATCGAGGCACAGATACGCAGTATTTT. Translating gives CASSPPHRGTDTQYF.